The next 27 T cell receptor beta chains were all read from a single sample in a study of blood T cell repertoires in COVID-19. The table came from immunoSEQ multiplex PCR; TCRdb's copy has only in-frame clones and leaves some out. The sample consists of about 180,000 clones, more than 75% of them appearing once. Specimen: PBMCs or T cells enriched from blood (not recorded which). The receptors shown here come from a human donor with acute COVID-19. The donor label of this sample is uncertain.

The rearrangement links TRBV15 to TRBJ2-7; D might be TRBD1 (6 bases). CDR3 length equals 15 residues. Germline CDR1 and CDR2: LNHNV and YYDKDF (reference sequence). Trimming removed 3 bases at V and 3 bases at J, with 15 bases between. CDR3 DNA: TGTGCCACCAGCAGCCATGGACAGTTTCGCTACGAGCAGTACTTC. It translates to CATSSHGQFRYEQYF.

The chain links TRBV9 to TRBJ1-2, with D possibly TRBD1 on 6 matching bases. There are 15 residues in the CDR3. Germline lookup yields CDR1 SGDLS and CDR2 YYNGEE. The germline V and J ends were trimmed by 3 bases and 3 bases, with 15 bases remaining between them. The CDR3 sequence is CASSAEGDGDYGYTF. In DNA, the CDR3 is TGTGCCAGCAGCGCCGAGGGGGACGGAGACTATGGCTACACCTTC.

V usage is TRBV19 and J usage is TRBJ2-2, with 8 bases fitting TRBD1. V shed 3 bases, J shed 3 bases, and the junction held 3 bases outside the gene matches. Germline CDR1 is LNHDA and CDR2 is SQIVND (reference sequence). The CDR3 totals 15 residues. CDR3 residues: CASSIDRGYTGELFF. CDR3 in DNA: TGTGCCAGTAGTATTGACAGGGGATACACCGGGGAGCTGTTTTTT.

The rearrangement joins TRBV7-8 to TRBJ2-3; the D is unclear. Between the trimmed V and J ends, which lost 0 bases and 6 bases, there was a span of 13 bases. The length of the CDR3 is 15 residues. CDR1 is SGHVS, CDR2 FQNEAQ, per germline. CDR3 DNA sequence: TGTGCCAGCAGCTTAGCGAGAATCCCCTCCGATACGCAGTATTTT. Protein product: CASSLARIPSDTQYF.

The chain links TRBV1 to TRBJ2-2; TRBD2 is taken as the D call from the table, unchecked against the DNA. TRBV1 is a pseudogene locus. This CDR3 is built from 15 residues. In DNA, the CDR3 is TGCACCAGCAGCCTCGGGGGAAAGATGGCCGGGGAGCTGTTTTTT. It specifies CTSSLGGKMAGELFF.

The V and J genes are TRBV4-1 and TRBJ2-7; tentatively, D is TRBD1 (5 bases). The CDR3 spans 13 residues. V lost 2 bases and J 2 bases, leaving 7 bases between the germline ends. Germline V gene lookup returns CDR1 MGHRA and CDR2 YSYEKL. The CDR3 DNA reads as TGCGCCAGCAGCCAAACGACAGCCTACGAGCAGTACTTC. This sequence encodes CASSQTTAYEQYF.

This chain uses TRBV9 with TRBJ1-1, with D hard to call. Germline CDR1 SGDLS, CDR2 YYNGEE. This CDR3 region has 13 residues. The germline V and J ends were trimmed by 3 bases and 1 base, with 7 bases remaining between them. The CDR3 loop is CASSGNRNTEAFF. The CDR3 region has the DNA TGTGCCAGCAGCGGTAACAGGAACACTGAAGCTTTCTTT.

This chain links TRBV19 with TRBJ2-2, with 11 nucleotides matching TRBD2. CDR3 length equals 16 residues. After removal of 5 bases from V and 7 bases from J, the junction contained 9 bases not matched to a gene. The germline gives CDR1 LNHDA, CDR2 SQIVND (reference sequence). CDR3 region: CASSSKTSGVYGELFF. CDR3 bases: TGTGCCAGTAGTTCCAAGACTAGCGGGGTATACGGGGAGCTGTTTTTT. The full variable domain, with the rest looked up from reference TRBV19 and TRBJ2-2, is DGGITQSPKYLFRKEGQNVTLSCEQNLNHDAMYWYRQDPGQGLRLIYYSQIVNDFQKGDIAEGYSVSREKKESFPLTVTSAQKNPTAFYLCASSSKTSGVYGELFFGEGSRLTVL.

The genes are TRBV7-6 and TRBJ2-3; 7 bases line up with TRBD1. CDR1 and CDR2 (germline): SGHVS, FNYEAQ. The junction had 6 bases not matched to a gene; V was cut back by 5 bases and J by 1 base. There are 15 residues in the CDR3. DNA for the CDR3: TGTGCCAGCAGCCCTGACAGGGTACGCACAGATACGCAGTATTTT. This sequence encodes CASSPDRVRTDTQYF.

The J gene is TRBJ2-2, the V gene TRBV7-2, with D tentatively TRBD1 (6 bases). V lost 5 bases and J lost 6, with 10 bases in between. There are 13 residues in the CDR3. The germline V gene encodes CDR1 SGHTA and CDR2 FQGNSA. The CDR3 protein is CASSRTGPGELFF. In DNA, the CDR3 is TGTGCCAGCAGCCGTACAGGGCCCGGGGAGCTGTTTTTT.

V and J are TRBV30 and TRBJ1-1, with no clear D. V shed 5 bases and J shed 5 bases, with 21 bases lying between them. The CDR3 is made up of 15 amino acids. Germline V gives CDR1 GTSNPN, CDR2 SVGIG (reference sequence). CDR3 sequence: CAWALSLGRSTEAFF. The CDR3 coding sequence is TGTGCCTGGGCTCTGAGCCTCGGAAGGAGTACTGAAGCTTTCTTT. Variable domain in full (rest from reference TRBV30 and TRBJ1-1): SQTIHQWPATLVQPVGSPLSLECTVEGTSNPNLYWYRQAAGRGLQLLFYSVGIGQISSEVPQNLSASRPQDRQFILSSKKLLLSDSGFYLCAWALSLGRSTEAFFGQGTRLTVV.

V gene TRBV5-8 combines with J gene TRBJ2-7, with D perhaps TRBD1 (5 bases). The CDR3 runs 14 residues. The V end was cut by 5 bases, the J end by 2 bases, with 14 bases between. Looked up from germline, CDR1 is SGHTS and CDR2 is YDEGEE. The CDR3 here is CASSYDRATYEQYF. CDR3 bases: TGTGCCAGCAGTTATGACAGAGCCACCTACGAGCAGTACTTC. The full variable domain, completed using reference TRBV5-8 and TRBJ2-7, is EAGVTQSPTHLIKTRGQQATLRCSPISGHTSVYWYQQALGLGLQFLLWYDEGEERNRGNFPPRFSGRQFPNYSSELNVNALELEDSALYLCASSYDRATYEQYFGPGTRLTVT.

The V gene is TRBV12-2, the J gene TRBJ2-7; the DNA was not used to check the table's D call, TRBD2. TRBV12-2 is listed as a pseudogene. The CDR3 loop spans 17 amino acids. CDR3 amino acids: CASRFLLWTSDFSEQYF. The CDR3 nucleotides read TGTGCAAGTCGCTTCCTTTTATGGACTAGCGATTTTAGCGAGCAGTACTTC.

Comment on this clone: Other DNA sequences in this specimen translate into the identical CDR3. The rearrangement joins TRBV4-2 to TRBJ1-4, with 9 nucleotides matching TRBD1. Germline V lookup: CDR1 LGHNA, CDR2 YNFKEQ. The CDR3 contains 14 residues. V lost 4 bases to trimming and J lost 4 bases; unmatched junction nucleotides: 1. The CDR3 here is CASSPGQGNEKLFF. CDR3 sequence (DNA): TGTGCCAGCAGCCCGGGACAGGGTAATGAAAAACTGTTTTTT.

The rearrangement links TRBV5-8 to TRBJ2-5, with D possibly matching TRBD2 (6 bases). The CDR3 length is 14 residues. V shed 0 bases and J shed 5 bases, with 11 bases lying between them. The germline gives CDR1 SGHTS, CDR2 YDEGEE. The CDR3 loop is CASSLEDGGETQYF. CDR3 DNA sequence: TGTGCCAGCAGCTTGGAGGATGGGGGGGAGACCCAGTACTTC.

The J gene is TRBJ1-1, the V gene TRBV7-9; D perhaps matches TRBD1 (5 bases). V lost 7 bases to trimming and J lost 5 bases, with 14 bases between them. Germline V gene data show CDR1 as SEHNR and CDR2 as FQNEAQ (reference sequence). The CDR3 spans 13 residues. The CDR3 DNA is TGTGCCAGCATCCCCACGAAGGGGACTGAAGCTTTCTTT. It encodes CASIPTKGTEAFF.

The chain is built from TRBV29-1 and TRBJ1-2; 12 nucleotides line up with TRBD1. CDR3 length: 14 residues. Germline-derived CDR1 and CDR2 are SQVTM and ANQGSEA. Germline trimming cut 2 bases from V and 7 bases from J; bases unmatched to any gene: 5. Here the CDR3 reads CSVESGTGGPGYTF. The CDR3 DNA follows: TGCAGCGTTGAATCCGGGACAGGGGGCCCTGGCTACACCTTC.

The chain recombines TRBV7-8 with TRBJ2-3; 7 nucleotides align to TRBD1. V lost 5 bases and J lost 5; bases outside the gene matches: 13. There are 16 residues in the CDR3. Germline values: CDR1 SGHVS, CDR2 FQNEAQ. The CDR3 here is CASSRGRGLAGDTQYF. CDR3 DNA sequence: TGTGCCAGCAGCCGGGGAAGGGGGCTGGCGGGAGATACGCAGTATTTT.

This chain links TRBV19 with TRBJ2-1; TRBD2 matches 8 bases. Unmatched junction bases numbered 6, after V lost 1 base and J lost 4 bases. CDR3 length equals 16 residues. Germline CDR1 reads LNHDA; CDR2 reads SQIVND (reference sequence). The CDR3 nucleotides read TGTGCCAGTAGTATAGGGAGTCTAGCGGGTTACAATGAGCAGTTCTTC. This translates into CASSIGSLAGYNEQFF.

Remarks on this clone: Other DNA sequences in this sample translate to the same CDR3. The chain uses TRBV6-1 and TRBJ2-7, with TRBD1 matching over 10 bases. Germline V gives CDR1 MNHNS, CDR2 SASEGT. After removal of 1 base from V and 3 bases from J, the junction contained 0 bases not matched to a gene. CDR3 size: 14 residues. The chain's CDR3 is CASSEGTGGYEQYF. DNA for the CDR3: TGTGCCAGCAGTGAAGGGACAGGGGGCTACGAGCAGTACTTC.

The chain couples TRBV18 to TRBJ1-6; possibly TRBD1 for D (5 bases). CDR1 is KGHSH, CDR2 LQKENI, per germline. Trimming took 3 bases from V and 5 from J, leaving 11 bases between them. The CDR3 covers 15 residues. The DNA for the CDR3 is TGTGCCAGCTCACCGACAGTTGCCAATAATTCACCCCTCCACTTT. This gives the protein CASSPTVANNSPLHF.

The V and J genes are TRBV11-1 and TRBJ1-2; 8 nucleotides match TRBD1. Germline CDR1 is SGHAT and CDR2 is FQDESV (reference sequence). The CDR3 loop spans 12 amino acids. Trimming took 5 bases from V and 7 from J; bases not matched to a gene: 3. This CDR3 reads CASSLDRGGYTF. CDR3 sequence (DNA): TGTGCCAGCAGCCTCGACAGGGGTGGCTACACCTTC.

The rearrangement joins TRBV4-3 to TRBJ2-1; 12 nucleotides match TRBD2. The CDR3 sequence is 16 residues long. In germline, CDR1 is LGHNA, CDR2 YSLEER. Trimming removed 3 bases from V and 2 bases from J; junction bases left unmatched: 2. The CDR3 sequence: CASSHGLAGTYNEQFF. The CDR3 coding sequence is TGCGCCAGCAGCCACGGACTAGCGGGGACCTACAATGAGCAGTTCTTC.

This chain links TRBV9 with TRBJ2-5; 7 bases agree with TRBD1. Trimming at V came to 3 bases and at J to 1 base, leaving 3 bases not matched to a gene. This CDR3 has 14 amino acids. Germline V gene data show CDR1 as SGDLS and CDR2 as YYNGEE. DNA for the CDR3: TGTGCCAGCAGCGCGGGACAGAGCCAAGAGACCCAGTACTTC. Protein sequence: CASSAGQSQETQYF.

The rearrangement uses TRBV15 and TRBJ1-2; D gene uncertain. V lost 0 bases and J lost 1, with 9 bases in between. The CDR3 runs 15 residues. The germline CDR1 and CDR2 sequences are LNHNV and YYDKDF (reference sequence). CDR3 nucleotide sequence: TGTGCCACCAGCAGAGATTTCCGGAGTAACTATGGCTACACCTTC. Translated, it gives CATSRDFRSNYGYTF.

The chain recombines TRBV11-3 with TRBJ1-5; maybe TRBD1 (6 bases). The length of the CDR3 is 15 residues. V lost 5 bases, J lost 1 base, and 12 bases lay in between. CDR1 is SGHNT, CDR2 YENEEA, per germline. CDR3 sequence reads: CASSPQGRSNQPQHF. The CDR3 nucleotides read TGTGCCAGCAGCCCCCAGGGGCGGAGCAATCAGCCCCAGCATTTT.

The V call is TRBV7-3, the J call TRBJ1-1; D call uncertain. Germline values: CDR1 SGHTA, CDR2 FQGTGA. Trimming pared 2 bases from V and 1 base from J, leaving 11 bases between. This CDR3 comprises 15 residues. This chain's CDR3 is CASSLFGRENTEAFF. CDR3 nucleotide sequence: TGTGCCAGCAGCTTATTTGGACGGGAGAACACTGAAGCTTTCTTT.